This TCR beta chain stems from a study of T cells in localized non-small cell lung cancer. Study-wide findings and caveats: Longer survival (overall) was linked to higher T cell density in blood. A median roughly 57 of the top 100 tumor clones appeared in adjacent lung. Maximal T cell clonality occurred in uninvolved adjacent lung, with tumor ranking below it.

On this clone: Its antigen is not identified.

The V gene lost 3 bases and the J gene lost 5 bases, with 3 bases spanning the gap. The CDR3 totals 11 residues. Looked up from germline, CDR1 is SGDLS and CDR2 is YYNGEE. Assay used: immunoSEQ multiplex PCR; TCRdb lists only in-frame clones, some missing. The sample carries roughly 17,000 clones, roughly 91% recorded once. The source is a male donor at least 60 years old with stage II squamous cell lung carcinoma. The chain recombines TRBV9 with TRBJ2-1, with unresolved D. The source was peripheral blood, collected before any cancer treatment. The CDR3 DNA sequence: TGTGCCAGCAGCGCGAACAATGAGCAGTTCTTC. It encodes CASSANNEQFF.